This T cell receptor beta chain emerged from a study of blood T cell repertoires in COVID-19. Libraries were prepared by immunoSEQ multiplex PCR; TCRdb keeps only in-frame clonotypes and omits some of them. The top ten hold about 2.1% of the sample, which has 350,000 to 450,000 clones, about 90% seen once. CDR3 length equals 14 residues. Germline CDR1 is KGHSH and CDR2 is LQKENI. Trimming removed 0 bases at V and 4 bases at J, with 10 bases between. The chain couples TRBV18 to TRBJ2-7; D is possibly TRBD1 (5 bases). The clonotype was recovered from a man aged 40-55 years in a cohort exposed to, infected with or recovered from COVID-19 (not recorded which). Sample: PBMCs or T cells enriched from blood (not recorded which). The CDR3 DNA reads TGTGCCAGCTCACCACCGCGACAGAGATACGAGCAGTACTTC. Translation: CASSPPRQRYEQYF.